This T cell receptor (beta chain) emerged from a study of CD4 T cells in relation to SARS-CoV-2 and coronaviruses. The overall study: The restricting HLA molecule for shared crossreactive spike epitopes was mapped.

The V end lost 3 bases, the J end lost 4 bases, and 21 bases lay between the germline ends. CDR1 is DFQATT and CDR2 is SNEGSKA in the germline V gene (reference sequence). The CDR3 is 16 amino acids. The assay was immunoSEQ multiplex PCR, and TCRdb's table has in-frame clones only and misses some. The sample lists 15,000 to 20,000 clones, around 70% seen once, with approximately 31% in the top ten. Regarding this clone: Its antigen is not identified.

The unexposed donors gave CD4+ T cells in 2011-2018, prior to COVID-19. CD4+ T cells were isolated from the cells after about 11 days of culture. Cells permitting, SARS-CoV-2 S/N and four cold-coronavirus spikes were tested on unexposed-donor CD4+ T cells. The clonotype originates from a human donor in good health. Sequenced material: CD4+ T cells from PBMCs, cultured in vitro. V gene TRBV20-1 combines with J gene TRBJ1-1; D remains unclear. CDR3 protein: CSASKSGWIRPTEAFF. CDR3 sequence (DNA): TGCAGTGCTAGTAAGTCCGGGTGGATCAGGCCCACTGAAGCTTTCTTT.